The clone carrying this TCR beta chain is labeled as medium-sized. TCRdb re-analyzed the PCR reads using MiXCR. Among nearly 15,000 clones listed, approximately 19% were seen once. The sample originates from a study of metastatic and nonmetastatic thyroid tumors. V lost 4 bases and J 6 bases, leaving 21 bases between the germline ends. This CDR3 spans 17 amino acids. CDR1 and CDR2 from the germline V gene are MDHEN and SYDVKM. No patient had received any treatment before thyroid surgery. This TCR was recovered from a female donor with papillary thyroid cancer or a benign thyroid nodule (not recorded which). Some clones in this sample may be carry-over from other donors' samples. The sample was blood. This sequence joins TRBV28 and TRBJ2-2, with D hard to call. This CDR3 is CASSYLRSASGAGELFF. CDR3 in DNA: TGTGCCAGCAGTTATCTTCGTTCAGCGAGTGGTGCCGGGGAGCTGTTTTTT.